This T cell receptor (beta chain) derives from a study of T cell responses to AZD1222 COVID-19 vaccine. Overall study results and limits: The reported proportion of spike-specific TCRs targeting unmutated variant regions was nearly half.

CDR3 length: 16 amino acids. Germline lookup yields CDR1 SGHDN and CDR2 FVKESK. V lost 4 bases, J lost 4 bases, and 18 bases lay in between. The assay was immunoSEQ multiplex PCR, and TCRdb's table has in-frame clones only and misses some. Seen here are around 140,000 clones, roughly nine tenths observed once, and the top ten hold around 3.8%. With regard to this clone: Its target is not known.

The chain recombines TRBV14 with TRBJ2-3; D gene ambiguous. This TCR came from an adult who received the AZD1222 COVID-19 vaccine. The material was peripheral blood, obtained 28 days after the second AZD1222 dose. The CDR3 spells CASSPFFGVGPDTQYF. CDR3 nucleotides: TGTGCCAGCAGCCCTTTTTTTGGAGTAGGACCAGATACGCAGTATTTT.